Presented here are 17 T cell receptor beta chains from one specimen sequenced in a study of tumor-infiltrating lymphocytes in oesophageal squamous cell carcinoma. A single record per CDR3 protein comes from TCRdb applying MiXCR to the PCR reads. The sample carries 20,000 to 25,000 distinct CDR3 sequences, under 35% recorded once. The sample comprised esophageal tumor tissue. The receptors were gathered from a female donor with esophageal squamous cell carcinoma.

There are many counts of this clonotype. The J gene is TRBJ1-4, the V gene TRBV7-9; a weak D match, TRBD1 (5 bases). This CDR3 is built from 15 residues. Trimming cost V 5 bases and J 2 bases, with 12 bases left between them. The germline CDR1 and CDR2 sequences are SEHNR and FQNEAQ (reference sequence). The CDR3 sequence: CASSPPGRTNEKLFF. CDR3 coding DNA: TGTGCCAGCAGCCCGCCGGGACGGACTAATGAAAAACTGTTTTTT.

This clonotype was picked up a small number of times. The chain has TRBV19 and TRBJ2-7; 14 bases are a match to TRBD2. The CDR3 is made up of 17 amino acids. The V and J ends lost 6 bases and 2 bases, in that order; junction bases with no gene match: 9. Germline CDR1 LNHDA, CDR2 SQIVND (reference sequence). The chain's CDR3 is CASRAGTSGSGTYEQYF. The CDR3 region has the DNA TGTGCCAGTAGGGCTGGGACTAGCGGGAGTGGGACCTACGAGCAGTACTTC.

This clonotype was seen a few times. The chain links TRBV6-8 to TRBJ2-1; maybe TRBD1 (5 bases). The length of the CDR3 is 16 residues. Looked up from germline, CDR1 is MNHGY and CDR2 is SAAAGT. V was clipped by 2 bases and J by 7 bases, with 18 bases between them. Here the CDR3 reads CASSYVGPAYRNEQFF. DNA for the CDR3: TGTGCCAGCAGTTACGTGGGCCCGGCCTACAGGAATGAGCAGTTCTTC.

The CDR3 bases are TGTGCCAGCAGCTTAGGACAGGGTGAGCAGCCCCAGCATTTT. This gives the protein CASSLGQGEQPQHF. The chain uses TRBV7-8 and TRBJ1-5; 7 nucleotides match TRBD1. With V trimmed by 1 base and J by 7 bases, 4 bases remained unmatched. In germline, CDR1 is SGHVS, CDR2 FQNEAQ. The CDR3 is 14 residues long.

The gene calls are TRBV10-3 and TRBJ2-3; 11 positions agree with TRBD2. Germline values: CDR1 ENHRY, CDR2 SYGVKD. The CDR3 length is 14 residues. V lost 10 bases, J lost 11 bases, and 14 bases stayed unmatched. As DNA, the CDR3 is TGTGCCACCAGGGGGACTAGCGGCTACAATGAGCAGTATTTT. This gives the protein CATRGTSGYNEQYF.

This clonotype occurred many times. V gene TRBV5-6 combines with J gene TRBJ1-5, with 7 nucleotides matching TRBD1. J was trimmed by 2 bases and V by 6 bases; bases with no gene match: 8. The CDR3 length is 15 residues. The germline CDR1 and CDR2 sequences are SGHDT and YYEEEE. The CDR3 sequence: CASNHRGQGNQPQHF. The CDR3 DNA is TGTGCCAGCAACCACAGGGGTCAAGGCAATCAGCCCCAGCATTTT.

Regarding this clonotype: With a much larger clone just one base away, this may be a read error. The chain employs TRBV19 and TRBJ2-7; 12 positions match TRBD2. V lost 6 bases and J lost 7; bases outside the gene matches: 31. Germline V gene sequence: CDR1 LNHDA, CDR2 SQIVND (reference sequence). CDR3 size: 22 residues. CDR3 region: CASRLKHRVQETSGSSYNEQYF. The CDR3 bases are TGTGCCAGTAGGCTTAAACATAGGGTGCAGGAGACTAGCGGGAGCTCCTACAATGAGCAGTACTTC. Complete variable domain (other parts from reference TRBV19 and TRBJ2-7): DGGITQSPKYLFRKEGQNVTLSCEQNLNHDAMYWYRQDPGQGLRLIYYSQIVNDFQKGDIAEGYSVSREKKESFPLTVTSAQKNPTAFYLCASRLKHRVQETSGSSYNEQYFGPGTRLTVT.

The chain couples TRBV18 to TRBJ2-3; TRBD1 matches 10 bases. Trimming cost V 2 bases and J 2 bases; bases outside gene matches: 4. This CDR3 is built from 16 residues. Germline V gene lookup returns CDR1 KGHSH and CDR2 LQKENI. DNA for the CDR3: TGTGCCAGCTCACCAGACAGGGGGCTTTCCACAGATACGCAGTATTTT. It yields the protein CASSPDRGLSTDTQYF.

At least ten counts were recorded for this clonotype. This may stem from a read error, because a much larger clone lies one nucleotide away. This rearrangement joins TRBV6-1 to TRBJ2-7; 8 bases are shared with TRBD2. V lost 7 bases, J lost 7 bases, and 9 bases stayed unmatched. Germline CDR1 and CDR2: MNHNS and SASEGT. CDR3 length: 13 amino acids. The CDR3 coding sequence is TGTGCCAGCACGGGGGGGGCCTACAATGAGCAGTACTTC. Translation gives CASTGGAYNEQYF.

This clonotype was recorded at least ten times. V is TRBV19 and J is TRBJ2-3; 10 bases are shared with TRBD1. The germline gives CDR1 LNHDA, CDR2 SQIVND (reference sequence). The CDR3 consists of 12 residues. The V segment lost 5 bases and the J segment 7 bases; nucleotides outside the gene matches: 0. CDR3 sequence reads: CASSDRGHTQYF. The CDR3, as DNA: TGTGCCAGTAGTGACAGGGGGCATACGCAGTATTTT.

This clonotype was seen many times. This sequence joins TRBV10-3 and TRBJ1-2; unclear D gene. CDR1 ENHRY and CDR2 SYGVKD come from the germline V gene. The V and J ends lost 6 bases and 7 bases respectively, with 21 bases between them. There are 15 residues in the CDR3. This CDR3 is CAISPPQGPLGGYTF. DNA of the CDR3: TGTGCCATCAGCCCCCCCCAAGGCCCTCTGGGTGGCTACACCTTC.

This clonotype was recorded at least ten times. The gene calls are TRBV4-1 and TRBJ2-5; D gene uncertain. Trimming pared 4 bases from V and 1 base from J, leaving 10 bases between. From germline, CDR1 is MGHRA and CDR2 YSYEKL. The CDR3 extends over 14 amino acids. The chain's CDR3 is CASSRDLSQETQYF. CDR3 nucleotide sequence: TGCGCCAGCAGCCGGGATCTTTCCCAAGAGACCCAGTACTTC.

This clonotype was seen at least ten times. A read error may produce the germline difference seen at one junction end. The CDR3 sequence: CASSLSYSTDTQYF. The CDR3 DNA is TGTGCCAGCAGTCTATCGTACAGCACAGATACGCAGTATTTT. The gene calls are TRBV27 and TRBJ2-3; D call uncertain. Germline V gene sequence: CDR1 MNHEY, CDR2 SMNVEV (reference sequence). The CDR3 sequence is 14 residues long.

A note on this clonotype: Given the absence of the conserved phenylalanine or tryptophan at the CDR3 end, a read error is likely. It is unclear where the CDR3 begins or ends on the DNA, so no DNA is shown, and the CDR3 is as TCRdb lists it. The CDR3 is CASSYLDERQFY. V gene TRBV6-6 combines with J gene TRBJ1-1. Germline assignment: CDR1 MNHNY and CDR2 SVGAGI (reference sequence). 12 amino acids form the CDR3, both terminal residues included.

Sample share makes this clonotype medium-sized. DNA for the CDR3: TGTGCCAGCAGCCCGGGACAGACCCAAGAGACCCAGTACTTC. It yields the protein CASSPGQTQETQYF. This chain uses TRBV7-8 with TRBJ2-5; 7 nucleotides match TRBD1. There are 14 residues in the CDR3. Trimming removed 5 bases from V and 1 base from J; junction bases left unmatched: 4. Looked up from germline, CDR1 is SGHVS and CDR2 is FQNEAQ. The full variable domain, with the rest looked up from reference TRBV7-8 and TRBJ2-5, is GAGVSQSPRYKVAKRGQDVALRCDPISGHVSLFWYQQALGQGPEFLTYFQNEAQLDKSGLPSDRFFAERPEGSVSTLKIQRTQQEDSAVYLCASSPGQTQETQYFGPGTRLLVL.

Turning to this clonotype: The limits of the CDR3 on the DNA are not certain, so only TCRdb's listed CDR3 is given. This CDR3 is CASSRDRGKWLHLRF. The chain couples TRBV12-3 or TRBV12-4 to TRBJ2-6; the table's D call TRBD1 went unverified against the DNA. The CDR3 length equals 15 residues, ends included.

The CDR3 region is CASSPGTSGSDEQFF. The DNA for the CDR3 is TGTGCCAGCAGCCCCGGGACTAGCGGGAGCGATGAGCAGTTCTTC. The chain has TRBV7-4 and TRBJ2-1, with 14 bases aligning to TRBD2. This CDR3 has 15 amino acids. The germline V gene has CDR1 SGHVT and CDR2 SQSDAQ. J gave up 8 bases and V 5 bases, and 5 bases lay outside the gene matches.